This T cell receptor beta chain was sequenced in a study of PD-1 blockade in classical Hodgkin lymphoma. Study at large: Nivolumab 3 mg/kg was given intravenously every 2 weeks. Findings and limits, study-wide: TCR diversity rose significantly by C4D1 in CD4+ but not CD8+ cells. After ASCT, patients who started nivolumab under 1 year later were excluded. Newly diagnosed patients were reported to start with lower TCR diversity than healthy donors.

Points on this clone: As yet, its antigen is unknown.

Deletions cut 6 bases from V and 5 bases from J, with 20 bases between. Germline V gene data show CDR1 as MNHEY and CDR2 as SVGAGI. CDR3 size: 15 residues. Time point indicated: cycle 4 day 1 (C4D1), after more than 5 weeks of nivolumab. In every patient, relapse followed autologous stem cell transplantation, while exposure to brentuximab vedotin differed. Purified CD4+ T cells were obtained from thawed PBMCs through magnetic negative selection. Clones were sequenced by immunoSEQ multiplex PCR, and TCRdb holds only the in-frame ones, with some missing. The sample shows some 23,000 clones, approximately 79% of them seen only once.

The source material was CD4+ T cells from blood, sampled before the fourth cycle of nivolumab. This receptor was taken from a human donor with classical Hodgkin lymphoma. V and J are TRBV6-5 and TRBJ2-7; TRBD2 might be the D (5 bases). The CDR3 coding sequence is TGTGCCAGCAGCCTCCTCAGCGGTGGGCTAGACGAGCAGTACTTC. Translation gives CASSLLSGGLDEQYF.